The clone carrying this TCR beta chain was detected only a few times. Germline V lookup: CDR1 LNHDA, CDR2 SQIVND (reference sequence). Trimming at V came to 4 bases and at J to 2 bases, leaving 1 base not matched to a gene. The CDR3 has 15 residues. Measured with immunoSEQ multiplex PCR; TCRdb has only the in-frame clones, and not every one. This table has tens of thousands of clones, roughly nine tenths appearing once. The record originates from a study of T cell changes during pregnancy in multiple sclerosis. Sequenced material: peripheral blood, taken before pregnancy. This clonotype originated in a female donor with multiple sclerosis, enrolled in a pregnancy study. The chain uses TRBV19 and TRBJ2-2, with TRBD1 matching over 10 bases. The chain's CDR3 is CASSRTGGNTGELFF. The CDR3 region has the DNA TGTGCCAGTAGTAGGACAGGGGGTAACACCGGGGAGCTGTTTTTT.